Described below is a single T cell receptor beta chain sequence and its context. Its antigen is undetermined. Sequencing was performed with immunoSEQ multiplex PCR; in TCRdb, only in-frame clones are kept and a portion is missing. The data show roughly 330,000 clones, roughly 87% seen once. This sample is part of a study of cytomegalovirus exposure and HLA in healthy donors. Study-level findings and limits: Researchers counted roughly 150 TCR beta chains as cytomegalovirus-associated. Cytomegalovirus status was reportedly diagnosed by the classifier with high specificity and sensitivity. A few of the chains that were CMV-associated were confirmed in vitro to be specific for CMV antigens. In a later analysis, first-cohort TCR clusters were found to tend to co-occur in the 95 to 150 validation repertoires.

Trimming cost V 7 bases and J 0 bases; bases outside gene matches: 8. Germline-derived CDR1 and CDR2 are SNHLY and FYNNEI. The CDR3 is 15 amino acids. This clonotype was sampled from a woman in her 30s in good health and CMV-seropositive. What was sequenced was PBMCs. The chain uses TRBV2 and TRBJ2-7, with 8 bases matching TRBD2. The CDR3 region has the DNA TGTGCCAGCACTGGGACTAGAATCACCTCCTACGAGCAGTACTTC. It encodes CASTGTRITSYEQYF.